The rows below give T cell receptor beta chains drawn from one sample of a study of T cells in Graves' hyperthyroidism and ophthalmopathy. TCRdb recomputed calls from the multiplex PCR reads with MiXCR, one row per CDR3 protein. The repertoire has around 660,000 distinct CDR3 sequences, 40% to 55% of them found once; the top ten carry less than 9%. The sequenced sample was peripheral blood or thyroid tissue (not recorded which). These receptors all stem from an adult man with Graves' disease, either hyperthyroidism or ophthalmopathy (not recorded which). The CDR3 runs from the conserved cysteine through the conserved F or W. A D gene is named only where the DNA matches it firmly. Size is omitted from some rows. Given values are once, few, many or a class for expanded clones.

CATSPEGRGYTF,TGTGCCACCAGCCCTGAGGGGAGAGGCTACACCTTC,TRBJ1-2,NA,many,TRBV24-1
CASTEGSGNYGYTF,TGTGCCAGCACGGAGGGGTCAGGAAACTATGGCTACACCTTC,TRBJ1-2,NA,NA,TRBV12-3/TRBV12-4
CASSLPGQGVNQPQHF,TGTGCCAGTAGTCTTCCGGGACAGGGGGTTAATCAGCCCCAGCATTTT,TRBJ1-5,TRBD1,NA,TRBV19
CASSIWGGTQPQHF,TGTGCCAGTAGTATATGGGGGGGCACTCAGCCCCAGCATTTT,TRBJ1-5,NA,many,TRBV19
CASSRRGTMNTEAFF,TGTGCCAGCAGCCGCCGAGGGACCATGAACACTGAAGCTTTCTTT,TRBJ1-1,NA,few,TRBV14
CASGEGGRTEAFF,TGTGCCAGCGGAGAAGGGGGTAGGACTGAAGCTTTCTTT,TRBJ1-1,NA,few,TRBV9
CASARETMNTEAFF,TGCGCCAGCGCGAGGGAGACCATGAACACTGAAGCTTTCTTT,TRBJ1-1,NA,NA,TRBV5-1
CASSRGNSYEQYF,TGTGCCAGCAGCCGGGGTAACTCCTACGAGCAGTACTTC,TRBJ2-7,NA,many,TRBV7-9
CARARYAGAHNSPLHF,TGTGCTAGAGCGCGGTATGCGGGGGCACATAATTCACCCCTCCACTTT,TRBJ1-6,NA,NA,TRBV7-8
CASSSPPETQYF,TGTGCCAGCAGTTCACCACCAGAGACCCAGTACTTC,TRBJ2-5,NA,few,TRBV28
CAISAGQGYGYTF,TGTGCCATCAGTGCGGGACAGGGATATGGCTACACCTTC,TRBJ1-2,TRBD1,NA,TRBV10-3
CASRSVAYTEAFF,TGTGCCAGCAGATCCGTGGCTTACACTGAAGCTTTCTTT,TRBJ1-1,NA,many,TRBV2
CASSSGVVSSPLHF,TGTGCCAGCAGCTCGGGTGTGGTGTCTTCACCCCTCCACTTT,TRBJ1-6,NA,many,TRBV7-8
CAIKAEPGNTIYF,TGTGCCATCAAAGCAGAGCCTGGAAACACCATATATTTT,TRBJ1-3,NA,many,TRBV10-3